One sample yielded the 16 T cell receptor beta chains listed below, sequenced in a study of beta chain features in type 1 diabetes. Expressed TCRB transcripts got sequenced, as all isolated RNA was reverse transcribed. The method was immunoSEQ multiplex PCR; TCRdb's version includes in-frame clones alone and lacks a portion of them. The repertoire holds 300,000 to 400,000 clones, with roughly 12% as singletons. Specimen: naive CD4+ T cells from blood. These receptors were obtained from a man aged 18 to 30 in good health.

This clone was picked up many times. The CDR3 nucleotides are TGCAGCGTTGTGTCGTCCGCCTACGAGCAGTACTTC. This gives the protein CSVVSSAYEQYF. The V call is TRBV29-1, the J call TRBJ2-7; no clear D. Germline-derived CDR1 and CDR2 are SQVTM and ANQGSEA. CDR3 length: 12 amino acids. V was trimmed by 4 bases and J by 2 bases, leaving 9 bases between them.

This clone was observed a single time. This chain uses TRBV7-3 with TRBJ2-1, with 10 bases aligning to TRBD2. Germline V gene lookup returns CDR1 SGHTA and CDR2 FQGTGA. V lost 5 bases and J lost 1; bases outside the gene matches: 2. CDR3 length: 15 residues. The CDR3 loop reads CASSPTSGSYNEQFF. The CDR3 coding sequence is TGTGCCAGCAGCCCGACTAGCGGGTCCTACAATGAGCAGTTCTTC.

The chain joins TRBV29-1 to TRBJ1-1; 8 bases fit TRBD1. CDR1 is SQVTM, CDR2 ANQGSEA, per germline. The CDR3 totals 14 residues. The V gene end was trimmed by 3 bases and the J gene end by 5 bases; junction bases not matched to a gene: 8. CDR3 protein: CSVDLGQGGTEAFF. Here the CDR3 DNA reads TGCAGCGTTGACCTCGGACAGGGTGGGACTGAAGCTTTCTTT. Full variable domain (missing parts from reference TRBV29-1 and TRBJ1-1): SAVISQKPSRDICQRGTSLTIQCQVDSQVTMMFWYRQQPGQSLTLIATANQGSEATYESGFVIDKFPISRPNLTFSTLTVSNMSPEDSSIYLCSVDLGQGGTEAFFGQGTRLTVV.

This clone was picked up a small number of times. The chain carries TRBV7-2 and TRBJ2-5; weak D call: TRBD2 (6 bases). CDR3 length equals 14 residues. Germline CDR1 reads SGHTA; CDR2 reads FQGNSA. Trimming removed 7 bases at V and 5 bases at J, with 17 bases between. The CDR3 spells CASNRGGPRETQYF. CDR3 DNA sequence: TGTGCCAGCAACCGCGGAGGGCCCCGGGAGACCCAGTACTTC.

This clone was picked up a small number of times. V gene TRBV6-5 combines with J gene TRBJ2-1, with 9 bases that match TRBD1. V shed 6 bases, J shed 1 base, and the junction held 4 bases outside the gene matches. Germline lookup yields CDR1 MNHEY and CDR2 SVGAGI. The CDR3 totals 15 residues. This chain's CDR3 is CASRTGTGSYNEQFF. The CDR3, as DNA: TGTGCCAGCAGAACCGGGACAGGGTCCTACAATGAGCAGTTCTTC.

A few counts support this clone. The chain carries TRBV19 and TRBJ2-5, with 7 bases fitting TRBD2. CDR3 length: 14 amino acids. Per the germline V gene, CDR1 is LNHDA and CDR2 is SQIVND (reference sequence). Germline trimming cut 6 bases from V and 5 bases from J; bases unmatched to any gene: 9. The CDR3, as DNA: TGTGCCAGTAGCAAGATTACCGGGGGGGAGACCCAGTACTTC. It translates to CASSKITGGETQYF.

V is TRBV5-1 and J is TRBJ1-2; 7 bases are a match to TRBD1. This CDR3 is 14 amino acids long. V gave up 6 bases and J gave up 5 bases; unmatched junction bases: 10. The germline CDR1 and CDR2 sequences are SGHRS and YFSETQ. As DNA, the CDR3 is TGCGCCAGCACTGGGGACAGCCACCCTTATGGCTACACCTTC. Its protein product is CASTGDSHPYGYTF. The entire variable domain, with the rest obtained from reference TRBV5-1 and TRBJ1-2, is as follows: KAGVTQTPRYLIKTRGQQVTLSCSPISGHRSVSWYQQTPGQGLQFLFEYFSETQRNKGNFPGRFSGRQFSNSRSEMNVSTLELGDSALYLCASTGDSHPYGYTFGSGTRLTVV.

The V call is TRBV11-3, the J call TRBJ1-2, with 7 bases identical to TRBD1. Germline trimming cut 0 bases from V and 2 bases from J; bases unmatched to any gene: 6. This CDR3 region has 16 residues. Germline CDR1 reads SGHNT; CDR2 reads YENEEA. The CDR3 spells CASSLDSPDRNYGYTF. CDR3 DNA sequence: TGTGCCAGCAGCTTAGATTCCCCGGACAGGAACTATGGCTACACCTTC.

This clone was seen more than once but under ten times. V usage is TRBV11-3 and J usage is TRBJ2-7; 10 nucleotides align to TRBD1. CDR1 and CDR2 (germline): SGHNT, YENEEA. The CDR3 contains 13 residues. V trimming: 5 bases; J trimming: 4 bases; junction bases outside the gene matches: 2. The CDR3 region is CASSRDRGYEQYF. Here the CDR3 DNA reads TGTGCCAGCAGCCGGGACAGGGGTTACGAGCAGTACTTC.

This clone was picked up a small number of times. This chain joins TRBV30 and TRBJ1-4, with D maybe TRBD1 (6 bases). The CDR3 is made up of 14 amino acids. V was pared by 1 base and J by 4 bases, with 10 bases between. Germline V lookup: CDR1 GTSNPN, CDR2 SVGIG (reference sequence). In DNA form, the CDR3 reads TGTGCCTGGAGTGAGGGCAGGGGTAATGAAAAACTGTTTTTT. It translates to CAWSEGRGNEKLFF.

This clone has more than one count but fewer than ten. The chain employs TRBV28 and TRBJ2-7; 10 bases align to TRBD1. J gave up 2 bases and V 4 bases, and 8 bases lay outside the gene matches. The CDR3 consists of 16 residues. Germline lookup yields CDR1 MDHEN and CDR2 SYDVKM. In nucleotides, the CDR3 is TGTGCCAGCAGTTGGTCCTGGGACAGGGGAACCTACGAGCAGTACTTC. Translation: CASSWSWDRGTYEQYF. Full variable domain (missing parts from reference TRBV28 and TRBJ2-7): DVKVTQSSRYLVKRTGEKVFLECVQDMDHENMFWYRQDPGLGLRLIYFSYDVKMKEKGDIPEGYSVSREKKERFSLILESASTNQTSMYLCASSWSWDRGTYEQYFGPGTRLTVT.

This sequence joins TRBV30 and TRBJ2-5; TRBD1 might be the D (6 bases). In germline, CDR1 is GTSNPN, CDR2 SVGIG (reference sequence). The CDR3 contains 12 residues. V lost 1 base and J 5 bases, leaving 8 bases between the germline ends. The CDR3 protein is CAWSERGETQYF. The CDR3, as DNA: TGTGCCTGGAGTGAGAGGGGGGAGACCCAGTACTTC. Variable domain in full (rest from reference TRBV30 and TRBJ2-5): SQTIHQWPATLVQPVGSPLSLECTVEGTSNPNLYWYRQAAGRGLQLLFYSVGIGQISSEVPQNLSASRPQDRQFILSSKKLLLSDSGFYLCAWSERGETQYFGPGTRLLVL.

The chain recombines TRBV11-2 with TRBJ1-1, with TRBD1 matching 8 bases. Unmatched junction bases numbered 9, after V lost 5 bases and J lost 4 bases. Germline CDR1 is SGHAT and CDR2 is FQNNGV. The CDR3 runs to 15 residues. The CDR3 loop is CASSEGQVRSTEAFF. The CDR3 DNA reads TGTGCCAGCAGCGAGGGACAGGTCCGCAGCACTGAAGCTTTCTTT.

This sequence joins TRBV5-1 and TRBJ2-1, with TRBD1 identical over 8 bases. This CDR3 is 16 amino acids long. V dropped 3 bases and J dropped 6; count of bases not matched to a gene: 11. Germline V gene lookup returns CDR1 SGHRS and CDR2 YFSETQ. The DNA of the CDR3 is TGCGCCAGCAGCTCACACAGGGGGGTCGGTCCCAATGAGCAGTTCTTC. Protein sequence: CASSSHRGVGPNEQFF.

The CDR3 region has the DNA TGTGCCAGCAGTTTCGAGATGAGCTCCTACAATGAGCAGTTCTTC. Its translation is CASSFEMSSYNEQFF. The rearrangement joins TRBV28 to TRBJ2-1; D is unclear. Germline loops: CDR1 MDHEN, CDR2 SYDVKM. The ends were cut back, 3 bases at V and 0 bases at J, with 9 bases in the middle. The CDR3 loop spans 15 amino acids.

This clone was seen only a few times. As DNA, the CDR3 is TGTGCCAGCAGTTTATTTGGTCGGAGCAAACTAAATCGGGATGGCAATCAGCCCCAGCATTTT. Encoded protein: CASSLFGRSKLNRDGNQPQHF. This chain links TRBV27 with TRBJ1-5, with unresolved D. The CDR3 has 21 residues. Germline V lookup: CDR1 MNHEY, CDR2 SMNVEV (reference sequence). Trimming stripped 1 base from V and 2 bases from J, with 27 bases between.